The rows below give T cell receptor beta chains drawn from one sample of a study of blood T cell repertoires in COVID-19. Profiled with immunoSEQ multiplex PCR; TCRdb holds only in-frame clones, not every one. The repertoire has tens of thousands of clones, roughly 89% of them found once; the top ten carry approximately 10%. The material sequenced was peripheral blood. The receptors were sampled from a man older than 75 with acute or convalescent COVID-19. The CDR3 runs from the conserved cysteine through the conserved F or W. The D gene is left open where the match is weak. Clone size appears in some rows only: once, few, many, or a class for an expanded clone.

>11|TRBV7-3|NA|NA|TRBJ2-1
CASSSRNEQFF
TGTGCCAGCAGCTCCCGCAATGAGCAGTTCTTC
>16|TRBV11-1|NA|NA|TRBJ2-4
CASSQTGTVTKNIQYF
TGTGCCAGCAGCCAGACAGGGACTGTAACCAAAAACATTCAGTACTTC
>15|TRBV5-1|NA|TRBD2|TRBJ2-7
CASSGRTSGGYEQYF
TGCGCCAGCAGCGGTAGGACTAGCGGCGGCTACGAGCAGTACTTC
>15|TRBV12-5|NA|TRBD1|TRBJ2-7
CASGLGTGGAYEQYF
TGTGCTAGTGGGTTAGGGACAGGGGGCGCCTACGAGCAGTACTTC
>13|TRBV21-1|NA|NA|TRBJ1-2
CASSKEEGEGYTF
TGTGCCAGCAGCAAAGAGGAGGGAGAGGGCTACACCTTC
>16|TRBV2|NA|TRBD1|TRBJ2-7
CASSEVIRTGRYEQYF
TGTGCCAGCAGTGAAGTTATCCGGACAGGGAGGTACGAGCAGTACTTC
>16|TRBV7-8|NA|TRBD1|TRBJ2-5
CASSRDREGRQETQYF
TGTGCCAGCAGCAGGGACAGGGAGGGGCGGCAAGAGACCCAGTACTTC
>16|TRBV7-3|NA|TRBD1|TRBJ2-1
CASSPTLGTGQDEQFF
TGTGCCAGCAGCCCGACCCTAGGGACAGGGCAAGATGAGCAGTTCTTC
>13|TRBV19|NA|NA|TRBJ2-1
CASSPQRENEQFF
TGTGCCAGTAGTCCTCAGCGTGAGAATGAGCAGTTCTTC
>13|TRBV6-5|NA|TRBD1|TRBJ2-5
CASSRGQGKTQYF
TGTGCCAGCAGCCGTGGACAGGGAAAGACCCAGTACTTC
>13|TRBV28|once|TRBD1|TRBJ2-5
CASSSTGGETQYF
TGTGCCAGCAGTTCGACAGGGGGCGAGACCCAGTACTTC
>12|TRBV21-1|NA|NA|TRBJ2-2
CAILPSTGELFF
TGTGCCATCCTTCCTAGCACCGGGGAGCTGTTTTTT
>15|TRBV9|NA|TRBD1|TRBJ1-4
CASSVSSTGGEKLFF
TGTGCCAGCAGCGTTTCCTCGACAGGGGGTGAAAAACTGTTTTTT
>12|TRBV30|NA|NA|TRBJ1-2
CAWQTENYGYTF
TGTGCCTGGCAGACAGAGAACTATGGCTACACCTTC
>15|TRBV18|NA|TRBD1|TRBJ1-1
CASSSGQGAYTEAFF
TGTGCCAGCTCATCTGGACAGGGGGCGTACACTGAAGCTTTCTTT
>16|TRBV19|NA|NA|TRBJ1-5
CASSLIGGLGNQPQHF
TGTGCCAGTAGCCTTATTGGGGGCCTCGGCAATCAGCCCCAGCATTTT
>14|TRBV24-1|NA|TRBD1|TRBJ2-7
CATSRTGGYHEQYF
TGTGCCACCAGCCGGACAGGGGGATACCACGAGCAGTACTTC
>13|TRBV19|few|NA|TRBJ1-2
CASSMRGNYGYTF
TGTGCCAGTAGTATGCGGGGGAACTATGGCTACACCTTC
>13|TRBV3-1/TRBV3-2|NA|TRBD1|TRBJ2-1
CASSGTGNNEQFF
TGTGCCAGCAGCGGGACAGGGAACAATGAGCAGTTCTTC
>14|TRBV5-1|NA|NA|TRBJ1-5
CASRPGMGNQPQHF
TGCGCCAGCAGGCCAGGGATGGGCAATCAGCCCCAGCATTTT
>15|TRBV7-3|NA|NA|TRBJ2-2
CASSRTGVPTGELFF
TGTGCCAGCAGCCGGACTGGGGTTCCTACCGGGGAGCTGTTTTTT
>15|TRBV5-1|NA|TRBD2|TRBJ2-7
CASSSGWEGSYEQYF
TGCGCCAGCAGCTCGGGTTGGGAGGGATCCTACGAGCAGTACTTC
>12|TRBV7-9|NA|NA|TRBJ1-2
CASSPGDYGYTF
TGTGCCAGCAGTCCTGGAGACTATGGCTACACCTTC
>15|TRBV2|once|NA|TRBJ2-2
CASSVAQGNTGELFF
TGTGCCAGCAGTGTAGCACAGGGGAACACCGGGGAGCTGTTTTTT
>15|TRBV9|once|NA|TRBJ2-1
CASSSAPGQYNEQFF
TGTGCCAGCAGCTCCGCCCCTGGACAGTACAATGAGCAGTTCTTC
>14|TRBV11-2|few|NA|TRBJ2-7
CASSLAQGGYEQYF
TGTGCCAGCAGCCTGGCACAGGGTGGCTACGAGCAGTACTTC
>13|TRBV6-6|NA|NA|TRBJ1-3
CASSYSRGNTIYF
TGTGCCAGCAGTTACTCGAGGGGAAACACCATATATTTT
>13|TRBV20-1|NA|TRBD1|TRBJ1-1
CSASQGGNTEAFF
TGCAGTGCTAGTCAGGGGGGTAACACTGAAGCTTTCTTT
>14|TRBV2|NA|TRBD2|TRBJ2-1
CASTAGGSYNEQFF
TGTGCCAGCACGGCGGGGGGCTCCTACAATGAGCAGTTCTTC
>15|TRBV5-6|NA|NA|TRBJ1-1
CASSFSEVGSTEAFF
TGTGCCAGCAGCTTTTCGGAGGTCGGGAGCACTGAAGCTTTCTTT
>12|TRBV24-1|NA|NA|TRBJ1-1
CATSDGVGEAFF
TGTGCCACCAGTGACGGAGTGGGTGAAGCTTTCTTT
>15|TRBV4-1|NA|NA|TRBJ1-2
CASSQDPGSDYGYTF
TGCGCCAGCAGCCAAGACCCCGGGTCCGACTATGGCTACACCTTC
>16|TRBV10-3|once|NA|TRBJ2-1
CAISKLVVGEGNEQFF
TGTGCCATCAGTAAATTGGTGGTAGGGGAAGGCAATGAGCAGTTCTTC
>15|TRBV19|NA|NA|TRBJ1-3
CASLEGSSWGNTIYF
TGTGCCAGCCTGGAGGGGAGTTCGTGGGGAAACACCATATATTTT
>13|TRBV12-3/TRBV12-4|NA|TRBD2|TRBJ2-7
CASRLAGGYEQYF
TGTGCCAGCCGCTTAGCGGGAGGCTACGAGCAGTACTTC
>12|TRBV12-3/TRBV12-4|NA|NA|TRBJ1-6
CASSRRDSPLHF
TGTGCCAGCTCAAGGCGGGATTCACCCCTCCACTTT
>16|TRBV11-1|NA|NA|TRBJ1-1
CASSLAPSGVNTEAFF
TGTGCCAGCAGCTTAGCCCCATCGGGGGTGAACACTGAAGCTTTCTTT
>14|TRBV27|NA|TRBD1|TRBJ2-7
CASSLPGTGYEQYF
TGTGCCAGCAGTCTACCCGGGACAGGTTACGAGCAGTACTTC
>15|TRBV7-9|NA|TRBD2|TRBJ2-3
CASSELAGGPDTQYF
TGTGCCAGCAGCGAATTAGCGGGGGGCCCAGATACGCAGTATTTT
>12|TRBV12-5|NA|NA|TRBJ2-7
CASGRQIYEQYF
TGTGCTAGTGGGAGACAGATTTACGAGCAGTACTTC
>12|TRBV19|NA|TRBD1|TRBJ1-2
CASSRQGDGYTF
TGTGCCAGTAGTCGACAGGGGGATGGCTACACCTTC
>15|TRBV2|many|NA|TRBJ1-2
CASSEGTRSNYGYTF
TGTGCCAGCAGTGAGGGGACACGCTCTAACTATGGCTACACCTTC
>15|TRBV18|NA|NA|TRBJ1-1
CASSPIQGFVAEAFF
TGTGCCAGCTCACCTATCCAGGGTTTTGTCGCTGAAGCTTTCTTT
>13|TRBV2|NA|NA|TRBJ2-3
CASGDWRTDTQYF
TGTGCCAGTGGGGACTGGCGCACAGATACGCAGTATTTT
>15|TRBV6-5|NA|TRBD1|TRBJ1-6
CASSFRQGINSPLHF
TGTGCCAGCAGTTTCCGACAGGGAATAAATTCACCCCTCCACTTT
>17|TRBV5-1|NA|TRBD2|TRBJ2-5
CASSLSVGGRGRETQYF
TGCGCCAGCAGCTTGTCGGTCGGCGGGAGGGGAAGGGAGACCCAGTACTTC
>15|TRBV7-2|NA|TRBD1|TRBJ2-2
CASSRPTGGTGELFF
TGTGCCAGCAGCCGCCCGACAGGGGGCACCGGGGAGCTGTTTTTT
>15|TRBV28|NA|TRBD2|TRBJ2-7
CASRTSGGLSYEQYF
TGTGCCAGCAGAACTAGCGGGGGCCTCTCCTACGAGCAGTACTTC
>18|TRBV9|NA|TRBD1|TRBJ2-1
CASSAPRGTGGNYNEQFF
TGTGCCAGCAGCGCCCCGAGGGGGACAGGGGGTAACTACAATGAGCAGTTCTTC
>14|TRBV2|NA|TRBD1|TRBJ1-2
CASSEQTGGQGYTF
TGTGCCAGCAGTGAACAAACAGGGGGTCAGGGCTACACCTTC
>15|TRBV6-1|NA|NA|TRBJ1-1
CASSEPGQGQTEAFF
TGTGCCAGCAGTGAACCCGGGCAGGGCCAAACTGAAGCTTTCTTT
>17|TRBV2|NA|TRBD1|TRBJ1-5
CASSVGTGDWGNQPQHF
TGTGCCAGCAGCGTCGGGACAGGGGATTGGGGCAATCAGCCCCAGCATTTT
>14|TRBV24-1|NA|TRBD2|TRBJ2-1
CATEDALGGNEQFF
TGTGCCACGGAAGATGCTCTGGGAGGGAATGAGCAGTTCTTC